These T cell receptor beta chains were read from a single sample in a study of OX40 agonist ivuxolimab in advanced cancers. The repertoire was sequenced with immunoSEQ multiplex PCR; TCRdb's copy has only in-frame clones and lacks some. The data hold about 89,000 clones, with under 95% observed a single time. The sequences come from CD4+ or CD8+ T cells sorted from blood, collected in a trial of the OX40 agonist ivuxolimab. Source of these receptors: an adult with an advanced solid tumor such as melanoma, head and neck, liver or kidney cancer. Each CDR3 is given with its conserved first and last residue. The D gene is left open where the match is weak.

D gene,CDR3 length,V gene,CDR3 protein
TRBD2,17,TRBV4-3,CASSQELAGGTQETQYF
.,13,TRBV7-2,CASSFLGKNIQYF
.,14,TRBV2,CASSARLPRETQYF
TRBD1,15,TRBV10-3,CAIRVGQGSGNTIYF
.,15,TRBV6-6,CASSTAGSPYQPQHF
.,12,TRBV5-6,CASSLDTGELFF
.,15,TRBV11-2,CASSFGNRLQNIQYF
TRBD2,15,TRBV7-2,CASSLTSGSRETQYF
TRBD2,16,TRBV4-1,CASTHGLAGVADTQYF
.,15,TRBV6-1,CASSFSGVGNQPQHF
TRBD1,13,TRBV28,CASRTGAGETQYF
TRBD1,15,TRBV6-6,CASRLPGQGADTQYF
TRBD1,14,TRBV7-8,CASSLNTGEETQYF
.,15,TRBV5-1,CASSLGDGAKNIQYF
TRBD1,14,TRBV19,CASLDRGRYEKLFF
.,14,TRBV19,CASSMSPDSYGYTF
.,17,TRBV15,CATSRGRDIPHGETQYF
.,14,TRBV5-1,CASSLDTTNEKLFF
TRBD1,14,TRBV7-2,CASSIWDRDYEQYF
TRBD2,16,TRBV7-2,CASSSRLAGATDTQYF
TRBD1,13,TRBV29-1,CSVVMQGVYEQYF
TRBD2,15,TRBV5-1,CASSFGLAETDTQYF
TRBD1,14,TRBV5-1,CASSLEGAGEKLFF
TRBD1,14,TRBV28,CASHSQGAGNTIYF
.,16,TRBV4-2,CASSPRQANSYNEQFF
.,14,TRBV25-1,CASSEPGAADTQYF
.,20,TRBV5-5,CASRYARRTLLETEDNEQFF
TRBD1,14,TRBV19,CASRHGTAGTEAFF
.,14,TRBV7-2,CASSYQGTNYGYTF
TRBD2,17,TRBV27,CASSLFAGGPLGETQYF
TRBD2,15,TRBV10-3,CAITRGGGPPETQYF
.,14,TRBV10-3,CAISESDNSYEQYF
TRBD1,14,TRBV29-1,CSASTGASSYEQYF
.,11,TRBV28,CASSRSYEQYF
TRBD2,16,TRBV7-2,CASSLGTSGRTGELFF
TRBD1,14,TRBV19,CASSIDRGDSPLHF
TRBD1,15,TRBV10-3,CAISERDSIWYGYTF